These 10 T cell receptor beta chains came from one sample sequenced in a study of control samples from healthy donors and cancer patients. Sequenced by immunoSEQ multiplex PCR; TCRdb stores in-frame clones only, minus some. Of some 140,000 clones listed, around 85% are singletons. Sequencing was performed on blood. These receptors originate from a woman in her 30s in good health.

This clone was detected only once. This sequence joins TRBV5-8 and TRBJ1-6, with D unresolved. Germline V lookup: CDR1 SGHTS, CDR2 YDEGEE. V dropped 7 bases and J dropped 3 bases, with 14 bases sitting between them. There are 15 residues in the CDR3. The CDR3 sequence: CASGDWAGYNSPLHF. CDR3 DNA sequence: TGTGCCAGCGGAGATTGGGCAGGCTATAATTCACCCCTCCACTTT.

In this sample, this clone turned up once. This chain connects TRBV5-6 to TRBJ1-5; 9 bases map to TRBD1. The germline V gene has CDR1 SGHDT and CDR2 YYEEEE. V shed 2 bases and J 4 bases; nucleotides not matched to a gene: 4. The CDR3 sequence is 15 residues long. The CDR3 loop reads CASSFGTGRNQPQHF. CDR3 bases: TGTGCCAGCAGCTTCGGGACAGGGCGGAATCAGCCCCAGCATTTT. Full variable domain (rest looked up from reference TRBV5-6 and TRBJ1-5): DAGVTQSPTHLIKTRGQQVTLRCSPKSGHDTVSWYQQALGQGPQFIFQYYEEEERQRGNFPDRFSGHQFPNYSSELNVNALLLGDSALYLCASSFGTGRNQPQHFGDGTRLSIL.

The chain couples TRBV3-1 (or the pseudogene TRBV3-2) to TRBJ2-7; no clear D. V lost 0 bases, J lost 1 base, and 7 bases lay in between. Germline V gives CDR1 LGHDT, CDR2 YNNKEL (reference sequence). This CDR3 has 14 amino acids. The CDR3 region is CASSQDSLSYEQYF. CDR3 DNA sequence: TGTGCCAGCAGCCAAGATTCCTTATCCTACGAGCAGTACTTC.

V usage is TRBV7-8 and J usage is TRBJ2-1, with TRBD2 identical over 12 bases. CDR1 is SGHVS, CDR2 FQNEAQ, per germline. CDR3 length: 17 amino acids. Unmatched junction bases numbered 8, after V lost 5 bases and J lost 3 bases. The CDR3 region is CASSPILAGGGYNEQFF. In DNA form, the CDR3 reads TGTGCCAGCAGCCCCATTCTAGCGGGAGGGGGCTACAATGAGCAGTTCTTC.

Here the CDR3 reads CASSPRTGGAGGNTIYF. In DNA form, the CDR3 reads TGTGCCAGCAGCCCCCGGACAGGGGGCGCTGGAGGAAACACCATATATTTT. This chain joins TRBV3-1 (or the pseudogene TRBV3-2) and TRBJ1-3; 11 nucleotides line up with TRBD1. J was trimmed by 4 bases and V by 4 bases; bases with no gene match: 9. Germline V gene data show CDR1 as LGHDT and CDR2 as YNNKEL (reference sequence). The CDR3 runs 17 residues.

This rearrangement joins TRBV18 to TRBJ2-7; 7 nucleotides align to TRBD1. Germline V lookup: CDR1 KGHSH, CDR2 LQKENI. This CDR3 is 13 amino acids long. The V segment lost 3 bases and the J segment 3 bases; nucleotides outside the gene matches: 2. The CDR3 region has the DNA TGTGCCAGCTCACCCCGGGACAGCTACGAGCAGTACTTC. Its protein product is CASSPRDSYEQYF.

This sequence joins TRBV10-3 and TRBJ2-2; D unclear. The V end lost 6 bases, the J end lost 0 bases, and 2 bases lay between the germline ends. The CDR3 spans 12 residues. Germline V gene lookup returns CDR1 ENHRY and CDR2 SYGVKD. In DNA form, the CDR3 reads TGTGCCATCAGACCGAACACCGGGGAGCTGTTTTTT. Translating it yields CAIRPNTGELFF.

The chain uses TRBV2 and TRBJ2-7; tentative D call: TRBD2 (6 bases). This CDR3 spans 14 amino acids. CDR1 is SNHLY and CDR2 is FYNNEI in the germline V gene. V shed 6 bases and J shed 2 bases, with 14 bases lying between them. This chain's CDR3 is CASRGLLFTYEQYF. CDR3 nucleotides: TGTGCCAGCAGGGGACTTCTCTTCACCTACGAGCAGTACTTC.

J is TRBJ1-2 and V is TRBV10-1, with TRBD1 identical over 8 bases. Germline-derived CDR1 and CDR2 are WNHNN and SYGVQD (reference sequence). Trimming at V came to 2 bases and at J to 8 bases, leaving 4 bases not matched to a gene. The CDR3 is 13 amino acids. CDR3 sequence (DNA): TGCGCCAGCAGTGAGGGACAGGGAAGAGGCTACACCTTC. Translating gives CASSEGQGRGYTF.

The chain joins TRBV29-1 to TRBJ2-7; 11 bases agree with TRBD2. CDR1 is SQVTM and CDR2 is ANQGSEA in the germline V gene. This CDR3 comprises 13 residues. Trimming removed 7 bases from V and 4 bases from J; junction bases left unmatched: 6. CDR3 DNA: TGCAGCGCTCGGTTAGCGGGAGGGTACGAGCAGTACTTC. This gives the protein CSARLAGGYEQYF.